The 4 T cell receptor beta chains given below trace back to one sample, sequenced in a study of T cells in Graves' hyperthyroidism and ophthalmopathy. The TCR beta CDR3 regions underwent amplification using RNA transcripts as the source. First-round RT-PCR of the TCR CDR3 relied on the HTBI primer set. In TCRdb, the multiplex PCR reads were re-called with MiXCR into one record per CDR3 protein. The sample shows approximately 510,000 distinct CDR3 sequences, 35% to 50% of them seen only once. Sequenced material: peripheral blood or thyroid tissue (not recorded which). These receptor sequences come from an adult woman with Graves' disease, either hyperthyroidism or ophthalmopathy (not recorded which).

The V call is TRBV28, the J call TRBJ1-1, with 7 bases identical to TRBD1. The CDR3 contains 15 residues. Trimming at V came to 4 bases and at J to 0 bases, leaving 5 bases not matched to a gene. From germline, CDR1 is MDHEN and CDR2 SYDVKM. Here the CDR3 reads CASSSWDRLNTEAFF. The CDR3 DNA reads as TGTGCCAGCAGTTCGTGGGACAGATTGAACACTGAAGCTTTCTTT.

The gene calls are TRBV25-1 and TRBJ1-1, with TRBD1 matching over 8 bases. The CDR3 is made up of 15 amino acids. From germline, CDR1 is MGHDK and CDR2 SYGVNS. V shed 2 bases and J 6 bases; nucleotides not matched to a gene: 8. Written as DNA, the CDR3 is TGTGCCAGCAGTGAAGGAGCAGGGGGCATCGCTGAAGCTTTCTTT. Encoded protein: CASSEGAGGIAEAFF.

This clonotype was seen more than once but under ten times. This rearrangement joins TRBV2 to TRBJ1-2; D perhaps matches TRBD1 (6 bases). V was clipped by 4 bases and J by 6 bases, with 12 bases between them. The CDR3 covers 13 residues. Germline loops: CDR1 SNHLY, CDR2 FYNNEI. The CDR3 coding sequence is TGTGCCAGCAGTGCTCAGACAGGACATGGCTACACCTTC. Its protein product is CASSAQTGHGYTF.

The rearrangement links TRBV7-3 to TRBJ1-6; 9 bases line up with TRBD1. After removal of 5 bases from V and 11 bases from J, the junction contained 13 bases not matched to a gene. The CDR3 length is 16 residues. Germline V lookup: CDR1 SGHTA, CDR2 FQGTGA. CDR3 DNA: TGTGCCAGCAGCCTCGGGGGGGGGACAGGGACGCCACCCCTCCACTTT. It is translated as CASSLGGGTGTPPLHF.